Shown below are 29 T cell receptor beta chains from a single sample sequenced in a study of graft-versus-host responses after intestinal transplantation. This table comes from immunoSEQ multiplex PCR, and its TCRdb copy is limited to in-frame clones, with some not included. The table shows approximately 37,000 clones, with roughly 89% occurring only once. The sample in question was PBMCs, obtained 260 to 270 days after transplant. These receptors all come from a human patient who received an intestinal transplant, so some T cells may come from the graft donor.

The rearrangement uses TRBV7-9 and TRBJ1-1, with D hard to call. The CDR3 contains 12 residues. In germline, CDR1 is SEHNR, CDR2 FQNEAQ (reference sequence). The V end lost 2 bases, the J end lost 5 bases, and 6 bases lay between the germline ends. The CDR3 sequence is CASSLSSTEAFF. CDR3 DNA sequence: TGTGCCAGCAGCTTATCTTCAACTGAAGCTTTCTTT.

The chain recombines TRBV30 with TRBJ1-4, with 9 bases lining up with TRBD1. Germline CDR1 is GTSNPN and CDR2 is SVGIG (reference sequence). This CDR3 has 17 amino acids. The J segment lost 5 bases and the V segment lost 0 bases, leaving 10 bases of the junction unmatched. This chain's CDR3 is CAWSVEDRGRRNEKLFF. In DNA, the CDR3 is TGTGCCTGGAGTGTAGAGGACAGGGGAAGACGGAATGAAAAACTGTTTTTT.

This clone has just one count. V usage is TRBV6-5 and J usage is TRBJ2-1, with TRBD1 as a possible D gene (6 bases). The CDR3 runs to 15 residues. V lost 5 bases and J 5 bases, leaving 16 bases between the germline ends. Germline-derived CDR1 and CDR2 are MNHEY and SVGAGI. The CDR3 DNA follows: TGTGCCAGCAGTGGCCAGGGGCTTTTGGACAATGAGCAGTTCTTC. The encoded protein is CASSGQGLLDNEQFF.

The rearrangement uses TRBV18 and TRBJ1-5; D gene ambiguous. V was cut by 4 bases and J by 4 bases, with 17 bases left in between. From germline, CDR1 is KGHSH and CDR2 LQKENI. This CDR3 has 16 amino acids. The CDR3 DNA is TGTGCCAGCTCACATAATGGCCCAGGCGGGAATCAGCCCCAGCATTTT. The encoded protein is CASSHNGPGGNQPQHF.

V and J are TRBV6-1 and TRBJ2-7; TRBD2 matches at 8 bases. The CDR3 length is 13 residues. Trimming at V came to 5 bases and at J to 4 bases, leaving 4 bases not matched to a gene. Germline values: CDR1 MNHNS, CDR2 SASEGT. Here the CDR3 reads CASSSGTRYEQYF. Written as DNA, the CDR3 is TGTGCCAGCAGTTCCGGGACTAGGTACGAGCAGTACTTC.

This clone was detected a few times. V and J are TRBV6-5 and TRBJ1-5, with TRBD1 matching 9 bases. The V gene's germline CDR1 is MNHEY and CDR2 SVGAGI. The length of the CDR3 is 15 residues. After removal of 6 bases from V and 2 bases from J, the junction contained 5 bases not matched to a gene. The CDR3 DNA follows: TGTGCCAGCAGCCCGGGACAGGGAGGCAATCAGCCCCAGCATTTT. Amino acids: CASSPGQGGNQPQHF.

J is TRBJ2-7 and V is TRBV5-6; a weak D match, TRBD1 (6 bases). CDR1 and CDR2 (germline): SGHDT, YYEEEE. Trimming shortened V by 4 bases and J by 3 bases, and 26 bases separated the two germline ends. The length of the CDR3 is 18 residues. This CDR3 is CASSLFSGTLGEIYEQYF. DNA for the CDR3: TGTGCCAGCAGCCTGTTCTCCGGGACATTGGGTGAAATCTACGAGCAGTACTTC.

The rearrangement joins TRBV13 to TRBJ1-2; D unresolved. V lost 1 base, J lost 2 bases, and 5 bases lay in between. CDR1 is PRHDT, CDR2 FYEKMQ, per germline (reference sequence). This CDR3 is built from 13 residues. CDR3 nucleotides: TGTGCCAGCAGCTTAGAAGCAAACTATGGCTACACCTTC. This translates into CASSLEANYGYTF. Together with reference TRBV13 and TRBJ1-2, the CDR3 gives the full variable domain: AAGVIQSPRHLIKEKRETATLKCYPIPRHDTVYWYQQGPGQDPQFLISFYEKMQSDKGSIPDRFSAQQFSDYHSELNMSSLELGDSALYFCASSLEANYGYTFGSGTRLTVV.

There are a few counts of this clone. V is TRBV15 and J is TRBJ2-3; TRBD1 might be the D (6 bases). CDR3 length: 14 amino acids. The V end was cut by 3 bases, the J end by 8 bases, with 15 bases between. Looked up from germline, CDR1 is LNHNV and CDR2 is YYDKDF (reference sequence). The CDR3 spells CATSRATKGGTQYF. DNA of the CDR3: TGTGCCACCAGCAGGGCAACGAAAGGGGGTACGCAGTATTTT.

The chain is built from TRBV5-6 and TRBJ1-4; 7 bases line up with TRBD1. Trimming cost V 3 bases and J 2 bases; bases outside gene matches: 4. Germline V gives CDR1 SGHDT, CDR2 YYEEEE. The CDR3 has 15 amino acids. The CDR3, as DNA: TGTGCCAGCAGCTCAACGGGACAGACTAATGAAAAACTGTTTTTT. This gives the protein CASSSTGQTNEKLFF.

V usage is TRBV19 and J usage is TRBJ1-6; TRBD1 might be the D (6 bases). CDR1 is LNHDA and CDR2 is SQIVND in the germline V gene (reference sequence). CDR3 length: 13 residues. V dropped 7 bases and J dropped 7 bases, with 11 bases sitting between them. Written as DNA, the CDR3 is TGTGCCAGTATGGGGGGCCCCAATTCACCCCTCCACTTT. Amino acids: CASMGGPNSPLHF.

The chain uses TRBV6-1 and TRBJ2-2; D not certain. Germline V lookup: CDR1 MNHNS, CDR2 SASEGT. Between the trimmed V and J ends, which lost 2 bases and 4 bases, there was a span of 11 bases. The CDR3 consists of 15 residues. CDR3 protein: CASSELRLGTGELFF. The CDR3 DNA sequence: TGTGCCAGCAGTGAACTGCGTCTGGGCACCGGGGAGCTGTTTTTT.

This clone appeared a single time. The chain has TRBV5-1 and TRBJ2-1; 8 bases align to TRBD1. J lost 15 bases, V lost 0 bases, and 8 bases had no gene match. This CDR3 comprises 13 residues. CDR1 is SGHRS, CDR2 YFSETQ, per germline. CDR3 in amino acids: CASSLGQGAATFF. The CDR3, as DNA: TGCGCCAGCAGCTTGGGGCAGGGGGCCGCGACGTTCTTC.

V is TRBV7-9 and J is TRBJ1-1; TRBD1 matches 8 bases. Trimming at V came to 8 bases and at J to 7 bases, leaving 12 bases not matched to a gene. Germline CDR1 and CDR2: SEHNR and FQNEAQ (reference sequence). CDR3 length equals 14 residues. DNA for the CDR3: TGTGCCAGCGCAACAGGGGGGCATACTAATGAAGCTTTCTTT. As protein: CASATGGHTNEAFF.

This clone was picked up one time. The chain is built from TRBV4-2 and TRBJ2-5; D ambiguous. Germline V gene data show CDR1 as LGHNA and CDR2 as YNFKEQ. The CDR3 contains 15 residues. V lost 4 bases to trimming and J lost 3 bases, with 15 bases between them. CDR3 sequence (DNA): TGTGCCAGCAGCCCCCAGATGGGTACAGAAGAGACCCAGTACTTC. Translating gives CASSPQMGTEETQYF.

The genes are TRBV30 and TRBJ1-6; 9 nucleotides agree with TRBD1. The V gene end was trimmed by 5 bases and the J gene end by 8 bases; junction bases not matched to a gene: 4. Per germline, CDR1 GTSNPN and CDR2 SVGIG (reference sequence). The CDR3 has 13 amino acids. The CDR3 is CAWGGTGYSPLHF. As DNA, the CDR3 is TGTGCCTGGGGGGGGACAGGGTATTCACCCCTCCACTTT.

The V call is TRBV9, the J call TRBJ1-4; D remains ambiguous. This CDR3 spans 15 amino acids. Germline CDR1 reads SGDLS; CDR2 reads YYNGEE. The V and J ends lost 0 bases and 6 bases respectively, with 12 bases between them. The chain's CDR3 is CASSVGARVDEKLFF. CDR3 DNA: TGTGCCAGCAGCGTAGGGGCCAGAGTCGATGAAAAACTGTTTTTT. Supplemented by reference TRBV9 and TRBJ1-4, the full variable domain reads DSGVTQTPKHLITATGQRVTLRCSPRSGDLSVYWYQQSLDQGLQFLIQYYNGEERAKGNILERFSAQQFPDLHSELNLSSLELGDSALYFCASSVGARVDEKLFFGSGTQLSVL.

This chain links TRBV9 with TRBJ1-1, with a weak D call TRBD1 (5 bases). Between the trimmed V and J ends, which lost 3 bases and 1 base, there was a span of 13 bases. Germline CDR1 reads SGDLS; CDR2 reads YYNGEE. CDR3 length: 15 amino acids. In DNA form, the CDR3 reads TGTGCCAGCAGCGACGGCAGACAGTCGAACACTGAAGCTTTCTTT. It codes for CASSDGRQSNTEAFF.

The chain couples TRBV27 to TRBJ2-1; D uncertain. This CDR3 region has 13 residues. Between the trimmed V and J ends, which lost 3 bases and 0 bases, there was a span of 3 bases. Germline CDR1 MNHEY, CDR2 SMNVEV (reference sequence). The CDR3 region is CASSFFSYNEQFF. DNA for the CDR3: TGTGCCAGCAGTTTTTTCTCCTACAATGAGCAGTTCTTC.

The CDR3 region is CASSPIAGGIQETQYF. In DNA, the CDR3 is TGCGCCAGCAGCCCCATAGCGGGGGGGATCCAAGAGACCCAGTACTTC. V usage is TRBV4-1 and J usage is TRBJ2-5; 11 nucleotides align to TRBD2. From germline, CDR1 is MGHRA and CDR2 YSYEKL. Germline trimming cut 4 bases from V and 1 base from J; bases unmatched to any gene: 5. The CDR3 contains 16 residues.

This clone has only one observation. The V and J genes are TRBV4-1 and TRBJ2-4; a weak D match, TRBD1 (5 bases). The CDR3 length is 13 residues. Germline V gives CDR1 MGHRA, CDR2 YSYEKL. Trimming left V 7 bases short and J 4 bases short, with 11 bases between. In nucleotides, the CDR3 is TGCGCCAGCATCGATCAGGGAAAAAACATTCAGTACTTC. This translates into CASIDQGKNIQYF.

The CDR3 bases are TGTGCCACCAGCAGAGAGATTAATCAGCCCCAGCATTTT. Its translation: CATSREINQPQHF. The chain links TRBV15 to TRBJ1-5, with D uncertain. V was pared by 0 bases and J by 4 bases, with 4 bases between. The CDR3 contains 13 residues. Per the germline V gene, CDR1 is LNHNV and CDR2 is YYDKDF (reference sequence).

Only a few counts were recorded for this clone. V usage is TRBV7-2 and J usage is TRBJ2-1, with a tentative D call TRBD1 (5 bases). This CDR3 is 14 amino acids long. CDR1 and CDR2 (germline): SGHTA, FQGNSA. V shed 5 bases and J shed 2 bases, with 10 bases lying between them. The CDR3 region is CASSQQATYNEQFF. CDR3 DNA: TGTGCCAGCAGCCAACAGGCCACCTACAATGAGCAGTTCTTC.

The J gene is TRBJ2-3, the V gene TRBV13; 7 bases line up with TRBD2. The V and J ends lost 0 bases and 5 bases, in that order; junction bases with no gene match: 5. The CDR3 is 15 amino acids. Germline V gives CDR1 PRHDT, CDR2 FYEKMQ (reference sequence). CDR3 coding DNA: TGTGCCAGCAGCTTAGGTGGGCGGGGGATAGATACGCAGTATTTT. Its protein product is CASSLGGRGIDTQYF.

This clone was counted once. The chain carries TRBV6-1 and TRBJ2-6, with D hard to call. V dropped 2 bases and J dropped 0 bases, with 5 bases sitting between them. Germline CDR1 MNHNS, CDR2 SASEGT. This CDR3 has 15 residues. The CDR3 region has the DNA TGTGCCAGCAGTGAACAAAACTCTGGGGCCAACGTCCTGACTTTC. This codes for CASSEQNSGANVLTF.

This clone has only a few counts. This CDR3 is CASSEVLSTDTQYF. Here the CDR3 DNA reads TGCGCCAGCAGTGAGGTTCTTTCCACAGATACGCAGTATTTT. The chain employs TRBV10-1 and TRBJ2-3; D gene ambiguous. V lost 2 bases and J 2 bases, leaving 8 bases between the germline ends. The germline V gene encodes CDR1 WNHNN and CDR2 SYGVQD (reference sequence). The CDR3 covers 14 residues.

The rearrangement joins TRBV6-1 to TRBJ1-2; a possible D gene is TRBD1 (6 bases). V lost 5 bases, J lost 5 bases, and 12 bases lay in between. The CDR3 is 13 amino acids. Germline V lookup: CDR1 MNHNS, CDR2 SASEGT. The CDR3 DNA follows: TGTGCCAGCAGTCCGGCAGGACAGTATGGCTACACCTTC. The encoded protein is CASSPAGQYGYTF.

This clone was seen just once. The chain combines TRBV11-2 with TRBJ2-6; possible D gene TRBD2, 5 bases. The CDR3 has 17 amino acids. Between the trimmed V and J ends, which lost 5 bases and 0 bases, there was a span of 14 bases. Germline V gene data show CDR1 as SGHAT and CDR2 as FQNNGV. The CDR3 nucleotides are TGTGCCAGCAGCCTCCGAGCGGATCCCTCTGGGGCCAACGTCCTGACTTTC. Translated, it gives CASSLRADPSGANVLTF.

V usage is TRBV6-1 and J usage is TRBJ2-7; the D gene is possibly TRBD1 (5 bases). The CDR3 consists of 12 residues. V was clipped by 6 bases and J by 6 bases, with 12 bases between them. The V gene's germline CDR1 is MNHNS and CDR2 SASEGT. CDR3 residues: CASSDSFAEQYF. The CDR3 DNA sequence: TGTGCCAGCAGCGACAGTTTCGCCGAGCAGTACTTC.